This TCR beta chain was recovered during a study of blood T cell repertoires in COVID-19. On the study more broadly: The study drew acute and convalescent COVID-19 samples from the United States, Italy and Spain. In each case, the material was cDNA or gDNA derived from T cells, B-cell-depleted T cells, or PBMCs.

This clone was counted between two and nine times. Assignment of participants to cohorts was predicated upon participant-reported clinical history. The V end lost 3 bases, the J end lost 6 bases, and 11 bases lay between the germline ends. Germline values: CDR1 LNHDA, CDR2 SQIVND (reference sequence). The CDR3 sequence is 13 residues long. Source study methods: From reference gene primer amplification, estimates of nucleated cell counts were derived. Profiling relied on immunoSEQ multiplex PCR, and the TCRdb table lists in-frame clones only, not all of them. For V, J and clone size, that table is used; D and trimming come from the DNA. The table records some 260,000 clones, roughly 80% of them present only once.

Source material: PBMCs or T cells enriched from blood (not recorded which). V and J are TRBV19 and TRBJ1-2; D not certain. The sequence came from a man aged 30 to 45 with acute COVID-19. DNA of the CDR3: TGTGCCAGTAGTATCCCCGGGTCTGATGGCTACACCTTC. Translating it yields CASSIPGSDGYTF.